This TCR beta chain was observed in a study of cytomegalovirus exposure and HLA in healthy donors (dated 2017 in TCRdb). Some background on the complete study: An earlier analysis of approximately 590 of the donors reported 250 to 350 Gb of sequence data and more than 90 million unique TCR beta sequences from 150 million to 200 million T cells. An early release covering about 600 HLA-typed donors comprised roughly 300 gigabases of sequencing data and tens of millions of unique TCR sequences. Of the 350 to 450 genotyped donors, 81% were placed in the genetic ancestry cluster associated with self-reported Caucasian donors. The study aimed to test whether cataloging public T cell receptors could reveal signatures of past pathogen exposure. The study profiled the T cell repertoires of 500 to 800 subjects by immunosequencing and related them to cytomegalovirus serostatus. Along with the roughly 610-subject first cohort, a separate validation cohort of over 90 different subjects was used. The study combined high-throughput TCR immunosequencing, statistical association of individual TCRs with disease status, and machine learning to predict cytomegalovirus infection status. To study patterns of TCR occurrence, a later analysis re-analyzed previously published TCR beta repertoires from around 660 donors and added high-resolution HLA genotyping. The later analysis used no new phenotypic data to find candidate immune exposures, relying instead on TCR beta sequences and their occurrence across donors. An earlier analysis of roughly 580 of the donors used high-throughput TCR beta sequencing to judge whether each TCR beta V gene segment behaved as functional or pseudogenic. Donor age, sex, ethnicity and CMV serostatus were compiled together with the repertoire data. A later genetic analysis took genome-wide SNP genotypes for 398 of the 666 donors and used that subset as a discovery cohort. All discovery cohort repertoires had been generated using a single sequencing platform. HLA typing covered class I and class II loci at four-digit resolution. The number of typed donors differed by locus: roughly 629-640 for A, B, C, DRB1 and DQB1; 500 to 550 for DQA1; 606 for DPA1; and about 450 for DPB1. Roughly 5 DR-DQ haplotypes were treated as single units for association and clustering because of strong linkage in the cohort. Across 398 genotyped donors of the cohort, an average of about 240,000 unique TCR beta nucleotide sequences per donor were sequenced, and 15% to 20% of those sequences were non-productive. The full study reports these points: Broadly in line with IMGT annotations, most TCR beta V segments showed up in productive rearrangements about 90% or about 30% of the time in an earlier analysis of several hundred of the donors. In a later analysis, TCR association rates were found to vary across HLA loci, with the most associated TCRs seen for DRB1 alleles and the fewest for HLA-C alleles. According to a later analysis, most CMV-associated TCR beta chains appeared to be HLA-restricted, and the HLA associations seemed to be driven largely by CMV exposure. Because HLA typing was unavailable for some donors at each locus, only the typed subset was used in association tests. Sequencing depth was assumed to be roughly uniform across donors in the presence/absence analyses, though that assumption may not hold. In a later analysis, some 18,000 TCR beta sequences were associated with specific HLA alleles at a false discovery rate of 0.05. A later analysis reported that several top co-occurrence clusters appeared linked to parvovirus B19, influenza, CMV and Epstein-Barr virus. Most TCR sequences were seen in very few donors, while some public TCRs were found in many individuals. According to a later genetic analysis, donors in an Asian-associated ancestry cluster had fewer N-insertions in productive TCRs than the approximately 700-donor mean. According to the authors, the approach could potentially be generalized to other disease states and immunological phenotypes. Cytomegalovirus status was reported to be diagnosed by the classifier with high specificity and sensitivity in both the original and validation cohorts. Because counts were too low, about 15 rarely observed V segments, including chromosome 9 orphons, were left out of the earlier analysis of 500 to 750 of the donors. The study listed approximately 150 TCR beta chains as associated with cytomegalovirus. Linkage disequilibrium might explain the correlated functional status among segregating V segments, but an unknown experimental factor could not be excluded. A further reported finding was that TCR beta sequences accurately predicted the HLA-A and HLA-B alleles for most subjects in the first cohort. Three of the identified cytomegalovirus-associated TCR beta chains were confirmed in vitro to be specific for cytomegalovirus antigens. CMV serostatus was the only immune exposure information available for the cohort. A later genetic analysis associated a missense DCLRE1C variant with V-gene and J-gene trimming of TCR beta chains, and an independent cohort replicated the association. Because the 87-base-pair reads could not distinguish some IMGT-functional V segments, including TRBV6-2 and TRBV6-3, those segments were excluded. This cohort had only TCR beta chains sequenced, and the lack of alpha or paired-chain data limited which features could be detected. A group of highly shared sequence variants was considered likely to be a technical artifact of the sequencing pipeline. In a later analysis, HLA-associated TCR beta chains were found to be more clonally expanded and to have lower generation probabilities than equally common non-associated chains. Strong co-occurrence of HLA alleles, especially DR and DQ, made assigning TCR associations to individual alleles difficult.

The CDR3 goes from the cysteine to the phenylalanine over 14 residues. Just CDR3 DNA is preserved here, 42 bases in frame from base 1. From a lookup of the germline V gene, CDR1 and CDR2 are SGHAT and FQNNGV. V was cut back by 0 bases and J by 12 bases, leaving a gap of 17 bases between them. This clone has a handful of counts. Its antigen is not yet known. The record has no base qualities; no much larger clone is one base away. In total, about 650 healthy bone marrow donors made up the cohort. At the time of sampling, every cohort member was nominally healthy, though immune exposures that went unrecorded were likely present. Of the approximately 700 cohort members, around 280 had positive CMV serostatus and roughly 330 had negative CMV serostatus, and CMV serostatus was not recorded for the donor. Every donor gave a peripheral blood sample, and the peripheral blood mononuclear cells from that sample were used for TCR beta sequencing. The Qiagen DNeasy Blood Extraction Kit was used to extract genomic DNA from the blood cell samples.

The protocol used for the library was the immunoSEQ multiplex PCR assay. For the multiplex PCR, a mixture combining 60 forward primers for TCR Vbeta segments and 13 reverse primers for TCR Jbeta segments was used. Amplification of the CDR3 region of rearranged TCR beta genes was performed with a multiplex PCR assay on genomic DNA. Amplified TCR beta libraries were sequenced as 87-base-pair reads on the Illumina HiSeq System. For the original study's pipeline: A later analysis counted approximately 84 million unique TCR beta chains across the 550 to 700 repertoires, and some 12 million of these chains were shared by at least two donors. A nearest-neighbor algorithm error-corrected the raw reads and collapsed the reads into unique sequences, merging closely related sequences to remove PCR and sequencing errors. V, D and J gene segments were assigned by aligning CDR3 sequences to IMGT reference sequences. For a sequence to be retained, a match of at least six nucleotides was required to both a V gene segment and a J gene segment. A rearrangement was called productive if the CDR3 had no stop codons and remained in frame with V and J, and every other rearrangement was called non-productive. CDR3 was defined by IMGT convention, running from the second conserved V-encoded cysteine to the conserved J-encoded phenylalanine. In an earlier analysis of some 550 of the donors, sequences lacking an unambiguous match to a single V gene segment were excluded. An earlier analysis of several hundred of the donors called V segments functional above 56.7% productive rearrangements and segregating when the between-donor standard deviation exceeded 5%. To diagnose cytomegalovirus status from the catalog of TCR beta chain sequences, a statistical classification framework was built. V and J gene assignment, in a later analysis, came from comparing TCR nucleotide sequences with IMGT/GENE-DB human TR gene sequences. In a later analysis, CDR3 sequences and most-parsimonious VDJ recombination scenarios were assigned using the TCRdist pipeline. In a later analysis, each TCR beta chain was defined by its CDR3 amino acid sequence together with its V-gene family, and reads without a unique V-gene family were excluded. To address suspected cross-contamination and a sequencing artifact, a later analysis removed roughly 640 highly shared, low-generation-probability nucleotide sequences. In a later analysis, a clonal expansion index for each public chain was calculated from normalized within-repertoire ranks of inferred template counts. A later analysis computed generation probabilities with a VDJ recombination model fitted to out-of-frame rearrangements, and checked the results against IGoR. In a later analysis, hypergeometric tests were used to score TCR-TCR, TCR-HLA and TCR-CMV co-occurrence, with a repertoire-size bias correction applied to TCR pairs. In a later analysis, false discovery rates were estimated by permuting HLA or CMV assignments 20 times. In a later analysis, co-occurring TCRs were grouped using DBSCAN, and TCRdist sequence similarity was added for clustering within HLA-allele-positive subsets. Repertoires with fewer than 30,000 or more than 120,000 public chains were left out of co-occurrence clustering, as were about five repertoires with anomalous nucleotide sharing. TCRdb provides this immuneACCESS table in a form limited to in-frame rearrangements. Some clones are lacking; in checked studies, under half of them reflect an unresolved V gene, and why the rest are absent is not known. The DNA gave D and trimming, while V, J and clone size come from that table. For this sample there are tens of thousands of clones; roughly half appear just once. 9% to 13% of the sample lies in the top ten.

Sequences were obtained from PBMCs. The rearranged chain carries TRBV11-2 and TRBJ1-1; perhaps TRBD1 is the D gene, with 6 bases matching. The clonotype originates from a human donor in good health. The DNA reads as follows: TGTGCCAGCAGCTTAGATCGACTGGACAGCGCGACTTTCTTT. Its translation is CASSLDRLDSATFF.